The 2 T cell receptor beta chains below all came from one sample that was sequenced in a study of blood T cell repertoires in COVID-19. This table comes from immunoSEQ multiplex PCR, and its TCRdb copy is limited to in-frame clones, with some not included. The table lists approximately 500,000 clones, nearly 90% of them singletons, with about 1% in the top ten. The specimen sequenced was peripheral blood. Receptors originate from a man between 18 and 29 years old with COVID-19, enrolled during active disease.

The rearrangement joins TRBV18 to TRBJ2-3, with a tentative D call TRBD1 (5 bases). Between the trimmed V and J ends, which lost 3 bases and 4 bases, there was a span of 14 bases. The CDR3 is 15 amino acids. Per germline, CDR1 KGHSH and CDR2 LQKENI. This chain's CDR3 is CASSPSQGGPDTQYF. The CDR3 DNA is TGTGCCAGCTCACCCAGCCAGGGTGGGCCAGATACGCAGTATTTT.

This chain joins TRBV2 and TRBJ1-5; possible D gene TRBD1, 5 bases. Germline V gene data show CDR1 as SNHLY and CDR2 as FYNNEI. CDR3 length equals 13 residues. Trimming cost V 5 bases and J 7 bases, with 12 bases left between them. This chain's CDR3 is CASSSGVMQPQHF. CDR3 nucleotides: TGTGCCAGCAGTTCGGGGGTAATGCAGCCCCAGCATTTT.